Shown below are 23 T cell receptor beta chains from a single sample sequenced in a study of identical twins (dated by TCRdb to the mid-2010s). The library was made by 5' RACE. Reads for this sample came from an Illumina HiSeq 2000. The public sequencing data were trimmed at Q25 with fastp and processed into clonotypes with MiXCR by TCRdb, which kept only in-frame beta chains. Rows are combined by CDR3 protein, so each entry shows the most common genes and DNA. The sample contains 1.5 million to 2 million distinct CDR3 sequences, 32% of them found a single time. The top ten constitute around 0.3% of the sample. Sequencing used cord blood. These receptors were obtained from a newborn girl in good health.

The V call is TRBV10-3, the J call TRBJ2-1; D might be TRBD2 (5 bases). Trimming cost V 10 bases and J 0 bases, with 16 bases left between them. This CDR3 contains 15 residues. Germline V lookup: CDR1 ENHRY, CDR2 SYGVKD. The CDR3 DNA sequence: TGTGCCACCAACCTAGCTGGGAGCTCCTACAATGAGCAGTTCTTC. This gives the protein CATNLAGSSYNEQFF.

This clonotype appeared a few times. The V gene is TRBV3-1, the J gene TRBJ1-2, with TRBD1 matching 12 bases. This CDR3 has 14 amino acids. V gave up 3 bases and J gave up 7 bases; unmatched junction bases: 3. Germline CDR1 and CDR2: LGHDT and YNNKEL (reference sequence). The CDR3 protein is CASSQGQGATGYTF. The CDR3 nucleotides read TGTGCCAGCAGCCAGGGACAGGGGGCGACTGGCTACACCTTC.

The rearrangement joins TRBV19 to TRBJ2-4; 7 bases match TRBD2. CDR3 length: 16 residues. The junction had 6 bases not matched to a gene; V was cut back by 4 bases and J by 0 bases. Germline V gives CDR1 LNHDA, CDR2 SQIVND (reference sequence). As DNA, the CDR3 is TGTGCCAGTAGTAACGGACTAGTGGGAGCCAAAAACATTCAGTACTTC. Translation: CASSNGLVGAKNIQYF. Full variable domain (remainder filled in from reference TRBV19 and TRBJ2-4): DGGITQSPKYLFRKEGQNVTLSCEQNLNHDAMYWYRQDPGQGLRLIYYSQIVNDFQKGDIAEGYSVSREKKESFPLTVTSAQKNPTAFYLCASSNGLVGAKNIQYFGAGTRLSVL.

This clonotype was seen a few times. The chain carries TRBV5-1 and TRBJ2-5; no clear D. The CDR3 is 14 residues long. Germline V gives CDR1 SGHRS, CDR2 YFSETQ. Trimming took off 2 bases at V and 4 bases at J, with 12 bases between the two ends. The CDR3 DNA reads as TGCGCCAGCAGCTTTAGCCCCGTGGGAGAGACCCAGTACTTC. This codes for CASSFSPVGETQYF.

The chain combines TRBV2 with TRBJ1-2; the match to TRBD1 covers 10 bases. J lost 3 bases, V lost 6 bases, and 4 bases had no gene match. Germline CDR1 and CDR2: SNHLY and FYNNEI. The CDR3 runs to 14 residues. Written as DNA, the CDR3 is TGTGCCAGCAGGGGACAGGGGTTATACTATGGCTACACCTTC. This sequence encodes CASRGQGLYYGYTF.

The CDR3 DNA follows: TGTGCCAGCAGTTACCTCGCCCACAGGGGTAGCCCAGATACGCAGTATTTT. Its translation is CASSYLAHRGSPDTQYF. The chain employs TRBV6-7 and TRBJ2-3, with 7 bases matching TRBD1. Being an ORF, TRBV6-7 has a function that is uncertain. The CDR3 has 17 residues. Germline trimming cut 2 bases from V and 4 bases from J; bases unmatched to any gene: 12.

V gene TRBV27 combines with J gene TRBJ1-4; D is uncertain. Germline CDR1 reads MNHEY; CDR2 reads SMNVEV (reference sequence). The ends were cut back, 3 bases at V and 4 bases at J, with 12 bases in the middle. CDR3 size: 15 residues. For the CDR3, the DNA is TGTGCCAGCAGTTTGGCTTGGGCAGTTAATGAAAAACTGTTTTTT. Protein: CASSLAWAVNEKLFF. The variable domain in full, with the rest retrieved from reference TRBV27 and TRBJ1-4, is EAQVTQNPRYLITVTGKKLTVTCSQNMNHEYMSWYRQDPGLGLRQIYYSMNVEVTDKGDVPEGYKVSRKEKRNFPLILESPSPNQTSLYFCASSLAWAVNEKLFFGSGTQLSVL.

As for this clonotype: One base away lies a much larger clone, so this may be a sequencing read error. The genes are TRBV20-1 and TRBJ2-5; TRBD1 matches at 7 bases. Gene TRBJ2-7 matches the end of the DNA better, so the J call may be wrong. Germline V CDR1 and CDR2: DFQATT, SNEGSKA (reference sequence). This CDR3 has 12 amino acids. DNA for the CDR3: TGCAGTGCTGGACCAGGGGGCTACGAGCAGTACTTC. This gives the protein CSAGPGGYEQYF.

This clonotype has a handful of counts. The chain couples TRBV20-1 to TRBJ2-3, with a possible D match to TRBD2 (6 bases). The CDR3 consists of 13 residues. V lost 3 bases to trimming and J lost 5 bases, with 12 bases between them. Germline lookup yields CDR1 DFQATT and CDR2 SNEGSKA (reference sequence). The CDR3 loop reads CSASGGSQDTQYF. CDR3 coding DNA: TGCAGTGCTAGTGGGGGGTCCCAAGATACGCAGTATTTT.

Turning to this clonotype: Since no conserved phenylalanine or tryptophan closes the CDR3, a read error is the likely cause. V is TRBV10-3 and J is TRBJ2-7; 12 positions agree with TRBD2. V shed 6 bases and J 2 bases; nucleotides not matched to a gene: 8. The germline V gene encodes CDR1 ENHRY and CDR2 SYGVKD. This CDR3 contains 16 residues. As DNA, the CDR3 is TGTGCCATCAGGAAGACTAGCGGGAGTTCCCCCTACGAGCAGTACTAC. Encoded protein: CAIRKTSGSSPYEQYY.

The chain is built from TRBV6-1 and TRBJ2-5; no firm D call. Germline V CDR1 and CDR2: MNHNS, SASEGT. The V and J ends lost 1 base and 11 bases respectively, with 8 bases between them. This CDR3 is built from 11 residues. Here the CDR3 reads CASSEVSLQYF. The CDR3, as DNA: TGTGCCAGCAGTGAAGTCAGCCTTCAGTACTTC.

The chain uses TRBV7-2 and TRBJ1-2, with a possible D match to TRBD1 (6 bases). The V and J ends lost 4 bases and 5 bases respectively, with 14 bases between them. CDR3 size: 14 residues. The germline V gene has CDR1 SGHTA and CDR2 FQGNSA. CDR3 coding DNA: TGTGCCAGCAGCTCGAACCCCACAGGGTATGGCTACACCTTC. Translated, it gives CASSSNPTGYGYTF.

This sequence joins TRBV7-6 and TRBJ1-6; D might be TRBD1 (5 bases). V was trimmed by 4 bases and J by 10 bases, leaving 14 bases between them. Germline CDR1 and CDR2: SGHVS and FNYEAQ. The CDR3 extends over 14 amino acids. The chain's CDR3 is CASSYLTAGSPLHF. The CDR3 DNA sequence: TGTGCCAGCAGCTATTTGACAGCGGGCTCACCCCTCCACTTT.

The table lists this clonotype with a few counts. The CDR3 protein is CSVQYREAGYTF. The CDR3 region has the DNA TGCAGCGTTCAATACAGGGAGGCAGGCTACACCTTC. The rearrangement links TRBV29-1 to TRBJ1-2; possibly TRBD1 for D (6 bases). V lost 5 bases and J lost 8, with 15 bases in between. Germline CDR1 and CDR2: SQVTM and ANQGSEA. There are 12 residues in the CDR3.

This clonotype appeared a few times. The V gene is TRBV27, the J gene TRBJ1-1; possible D gene TRBD1, 6 bases. Trimming pared 5 bases from V and 5 bases from J, leaving 15 bases between. CDR1 is MNHEY and CDR2 is SMNVEV in the germline V gene (reference sequence). This CDR3 is 14 amino acids long. CDR3 DNA: TGTGCCAGCAGTCCCCGCAGGGGAGGGACTGAAGCTTTCTTT. The encoded protein is CASSPRRGGTEAFF.

This rearrangement joins TRBV19 to TRBJ1-4; no clear D gene. V was shortened by 7 bases and J by 8 bases, with 14 bases between the two germline ends. CDR1 and CDR2 (germline): LNHDA, SQIVND (reference sequence). CDR3 length equals 13 residues. CDR3 sequence: CASTGSEEEKLFF. In nucleotides, the CDR3 is TGTGCCAGTACGGGGTCAGAGGAGGAAAAACTGTTTTTT.

The V and J genes are TRBV3-1 and TRBJ2-3, with 12 bases that match TRBD2. The CDR3 is made up of 16 amino acids. The germline gives CDR1 LGHDT, CDR2 YNNKEL (reference sequence). V shed 4 bases, J shed 6 bases, and the junction held 8 bases outside the gene matches. The CDR3 nucleotides read TGTGCCAGCAGCCCGCTAGCGGGAGGGCCATGGGATACGCAGTATTTT. It encodes CASSPLAGGPWDTQYF.

The rearrangement joins TRBV20-1 to TRBJ2-7, with D perhaps matching TRBD2 (6 bases). The ends were cut back, 0 bases at V and 6 bases at J, with 12 bases in the middle. Germline lookup yields CDR1 DFQATT and CDR2 SNEGSKA (reference sequence). This CDR3 comprises 13 residues. The CDR3 here is CSARDPSRGEQYF. The CDR3 DNA reads as TGCAGTGCTAGAGATCCCTCGCGGGGCGAGCAGTACTTC.

The chain employs TRBV5-1 and TRBJ2-3, with 10 bases aligning to TRBD1. This CDR3 is 19 amino acids long. The ends lost 3 bases at V and 0 bases at J; junction bases unmatched: 13. Germline CDR1 reads SGHRS; CDR2 reads YFSETQ. The CDR3 region is CASSSTGTGVNPSTDTQYF. For the CDR3, the DNA is TGCGCCAGCAGCTCGACCGGGACAGGGGTAAACCCTAGCACAGATACGCAGTATTTT.

This clonotype was observed a single time. The V and J genes are TRBV6-5 and TRBJ2-1, with D hard to call. The CDR3 is made up of 14 amino acids. Trimming took 4 bases from V and 6 from J, leaving 13 bases between them. CDR1 and CDR2 from the germline V gene are MNHEY and SVGAGI. Here the CDR3 reads CASSSPLPPNEQFF. The CDR3 region has the DNA TGTGCCAGCAGTTCCCCACTTCCCCCCAATGAGCAGTTCTTC.

The chain employs TRBV7-9 and TRBJ1-4, with D hard to call. V lost 3 bases and J 6 bases, leaving 14 bases between the germline ends. The CDR3 runs 15 residues. In germline, CDR1 is SEHNR, CDR2 FQNEAQ (reference sequence). The CDR3 coding sequence is TGTGCCAGCAGCTTCTGGGATTCGGCAGATGAAAAACTGTTTTTT. Translated: CASSFWDSADEKLFF.

This chain joins TRBV5-8 and TRBJ2-2, with D perhaps TRBD2 (7 bases). CDR1 is SGHTS, CDR2 YDEGEE, per germline. The CDR3 has 15 amino acids. Deletions cut 7 bases from V and 1 base from J, with 14 bases between. The CDR3 here is CASGGGLVNTGELFF. In DNA form, the CDR3 reads TGTGCCAGCGGCGGGGGCCTAGTGAACACCGGGGAGCTGTTTTTT.

V is TRBV9 and J is TRBJ1-4, with D unresolved. Germline assignment: CDR1 SGDLS and CDR2 YYNGEE. V dropped 4 bases and J dropped 4 bases, with 11 bases sitting between them. The CDR3 is 14 residues long. The CDR3 protein is CASSRDSFNEKLFF. As DNA, the CDR3 is TGTGCCAGCAGCCGGGATTCCTTTAATGAAAAACTGTTTTTT.